Listed here is a single T cell receptor (beta chain). What it binds is unknown. This sample was taken from a study of T cell responses to AZD1222 COVID-19 vaccine. Study-wide context: Recipients boosted at about 4 weeks or about 12 weeks are pooled.

Only in-frame clones appear in the TCRdb table, and some are missing; sequencing was by immunoSEQ multiplex PCR. Found here are 90,000 to 95,000 clones, 70% to 90% of them singletons; the top ten hold over 15%. Germline CDR1 LGHDT, CDR2 YNNKEL (reference sequence). Trimming pared 4 bases from V and 8 bases from J, leaving 12 bases between. The CDR3 contains 13 residues. Study observations and caveats: Females made up more of the donors, who were largely white British, and clonal diversity may have come out too low.

The sequencing used peripheral blood, collected on day 0 of AZD1222 vaccination. The TCR originated in an adult in good health. The chain carries TRBV3-1 (or the pseudogene TRBV3-2) and TRBJ2-1, with a weak D call TRBD2 (7 bases). The DNA for the CDR3 is TGTGCCAGCAGCCTGCGAGGGGGGGATGAGCAGTTCTTC. Translated, it gives CASSLRGGDEQFF.